This is a list of T cell receptor beta chains from one sample in a study of T cell changes during pregnancy in multiple sclerosis. Assay: immunoSEQ multiplex PCR; the TCRdb copy retains only in-frame clones and omits some. The data contain 55,000 to 80,000 clones, approximately 95% of them singletons. The source was CD8+ T cells from peripheral blood mononuclear cells, collected in the second trimester of pregnancy. These receptors originate from a female donor with multiple sclerosis, enrolled in a pregnancy study. CDR3s include the opening cysteine and the closing phenylalanine or tryptophan. Each record gives: V gene, D gene, J gene, CDR3 protein. D genes are given only for firm matches.

>TRBV27|NA|TRBJ1-4
CASSSGLDLREKLFF
>TRBV7-8|TRBD2|TRBJ2-1
CASSLVGLASEQFF
>TRBV7-8|TRBD1|TRBJ2-5
CASSLPGQKYF
>TRBV4-1|TRBD2|TRBJ2-7
CASSPQLAGGHYEQYF
>TRBV21-1|NA|TRBJ1-5
CASSTPEGGGSNQPQHF
>TRBV9|NA|TRBJ2-7
CASSVATTSYEQYF
>TRBV7-9|NA|TRBJ2-1
CASSLNQRSFTQPGQFF
>TRBV7-9|NA|TRBJ1-1
CASSLPGTEAFF
>TRBV19|NA|TRBJ2-7
CASSPRWAVDEQYF
>TRBV29-1|TRBD1|TRBJ2-1
CSVLTGENNEQFF
>TRBV2|NA|TRBJ2-7
CASSGDIYEQYF
>TRBV19|TRBD2|TRBJ2-5
CASSIGLAGAQETQYF
>TRBV6-1|TRBD2|TRBJ2-3
CASSVPQGIRLAGGTQYF
>TRBV7-9|TRBD1|TRBJ1-4
CASSRQGWANEKLFF
>TRBV10-2|TRBD2|TRBJ2-2
CASSTPGLAGGPSNTGELFF
>TRBV29-1|TRBD1|TRBJ1-2
CSVPGQTNYGYTF
>TRBV7-9|NA|TRBJ2-7
CASSEGGRGSSYEQYF
>TRBV9|NA|TRBJ2-5
CASSVEYTREDQETQYF
>TRBV5-1|TRBD2|TRBJ2-7
CASSLSAASGFQRDSYEQYF
>TRBV7-6|TRBD2|TRBJ2-3
CASSLARTSGRMADTQYF
>TRBV4-3|TRBD2|TRBJ2-2
CASSQRGGGPEKSAGELFF
>TRBV27|TRBD2|TRBJ2-1
CASSFSGTTYNEQFF
>TRBV7-9|TRBD1|TRBJ2-1
CASSPRAGTASYNEQFF
>TRBV27|TRBD1|TRBJ2-7
CASSQTGLYEQYF
>TRBV27|NA|TRBJ2-7
CASRSAYEQYF
>TRBV9|NA|TRBJ2-2
CASGADNTGELFF
>TRBV19|NA|TRBJ2-1
CASSFGYNEQFF
>TRBV27|NA|TRBJ1-1
CATMRGMGTEAFF
>TRBV27|NA|TRBJ2-6
CASSPGHSGANVLIF
>TRBV27|TRBD2|TRBJ2-1
CASSYYDSGNEQFF
>TRBV27|NA|TRBJ1-2
CASSLARNYGYTF
>TRBV29-1|NA|TRBJ1-5
CSVAGGGWGNQPQHF
>TRBV19|TRBD1|TRBJ2-3
CASRDRLTDTQYF
>TRBV28|TRBD2|TRBJ2-2
CASSLTTSVGELFF
>TRBV9|TRBD2|TRBJ2-3
CASSVEASGSLTDTQYF
>TRBV19|TRBD2|TRBJ2-7
CASKLSFSGRAREQYF
>TRBV19|NA|TRBJ2-7
CASSIDPDRTNTYEQYF
>TRBV27|NA|TRBJ1-2
CASSPSDRRGGYTF